This T cell receptor beta chain was identified during a study of OX40 agonist ivuxolimab in advanced cancers. For the study at large: Under the entry rules, prior anti-PD-1, anti-PD-L1 or anti-CTLA-4 therapy was allowed, and approximately 40% had some.

Per germline, CDR1 ENHRY and CDR2 SYGVKD. This CDR3 spans 22 amino acids. V shed 4 bases, J shed 2 bases, and the junction held 23 bases outside the gene matches. TCRdb keeps only in-frame clones here, not all; method: immunoSEQ multiplex PCR. The sample shows approximately 99,000 clones, 90% to 97% of them seen only once. The starting material was CD4+ or CD8+ T cells sorted from blood, obtained in a trial of the OX40 agonist ivuxolimab. This sequence originates from an adult with an advanced solid tumor such as melanoma, head and neck, liver or kidney cancer. V and J are TRBV10-3 and TRBJ2-1, with 10 positions matching TRBD2. DNA for the CDR3: TGTGCCATCAGTGGAGCAGGTCACGGGGCTAGCGGGAGCCTCAGCACCTACAATGAGCAGTTCTTC. Protein sequence: CAISGAGHGASGSLSTYNEQFF.